This entry lists 9 T cell receptor beta chains sequenced from one sample in a study of response to subunit inactivated influenza vaccine. MiXCR, run by TCRdb on the RT-PCR reads, gives a single entry per CDR3 protein. The sample lists hundreds of thousands of distinct CDR3 sequences, around 13% seen once, with approximately 7.6% in the top ten. The sample was PBMCs from blood, taken roughly 2 weeks before vaccination. These receptor sequences come from a man aged 45 to 65 who received an inactivated influenza vaccine.

This clonotype has just a few counts. The gene calls are TRBV5-5 and TRBJ2-2; a weak D match, TRBD2 (5 bases). V lost 6 bases and J 2 bases, leaving 14 bases between the germline ends. In germline, CDR1 is SGHKS, CDR2 YYEKEE (reference sequence). The CDR3 consists of 15 residues. CDR3: CASTQARENTGELFF. The DNA of the CDR3 is TGTGCCAGCACCCAAGCACGGGAAAACACCGGGGAGCTGTTTTTT.

This clonotype turned up a few times. V usage is TRBV5-1 and J usage is TRBJ2-3, with D hard to call. V was shortened by 4 bases and J by 3 bases, with 12 bases between the two germline ends. Germline V gene lookup returns CDR1 SGHRS and CDR2 YFSETQ. The CDR3 covers 14 residues. DNA for the CDR3: TGCGCCAGCAGCCCTAGTCGAGTGACAGATACGCAGTATTTT. Its translation is CASSPSRVTDTQYF.

J is TRBJ2-1 and V is TRBV6-1, with 10 bases fitting TRBD1. The junction had 7 bases not matched to a gene; V was cut back by 8 bases and J by 3 bases. This CDR3 comprises 15 residues. Germline CDR1 MNHNS, CDR2 SASEGT. The CDR3, as DNA: TGTGCCAGCCAGACCCGGGACAGGGGCTACAATGAGCAGTTCTTC. Its protein product is CASQTRDRGYNEQFF.

The table lists this clonotype with a few counts. The chain uses TRBV29-1 and TRBJ1-1; unclear D gene. The V gene's germline CDR1 is SQVTM and CDR2 ANQGSEA. The CDR3 contains 16 residues. The ends were cut back, 4 bases at V and 0 bases at J, with 18 bases in the middle. The CDR3: CSVVLSFGRMNTEAFF. CDR3 in DNA: TGCAGCGTTGTATTATCTTTTGGGAGGATGAACACTGAAGCTTTCTTT.

This clonotype has more than one count but fewer than ten. This chain joins TRBV5-6 and TRBJ2-2, with D possibly TRBD1 on 6 matching bases. V lost 0 bases, J lost 6 bases, and 18 bases lay in between. This CDR3 spans 17 amino acids. Germline CDR1 and CDR2: SGHDT and YYEEEE. CDR3 region: CASSLVVQGTLSGELFF. The CDR3 nucleotides read TGTGCCAGCAGCTTGGTCGTACAGGGCACGTTATCCGGGGAGCTGTTTTTT.

This clonotype came up many times. The chain couples TRBV12-3 or TRBV12-4 to TRBJ2-5; TRBD2 agrees at 8 bases. The CDR3 runs 15 residues. V lost 5 bases and J lost 5; bases outside the gene matches: 10. CDR3: CASSTGTSGGETQYF. In DNA form, the CDR3 reads TGTGCCAGCAGTACCGGGACTAGTGGAGGGGAGACCCAGTACTTC.

This clonotype was observed a few times. V gene TRBV11-1 combines with J gene TRBJ2-2, with D possibly matching TRBD1 (5 bases). With 5 bases removed from V and 3 bases from J, the gap between germline ends came to 22 bases. CDR3 length: 18 residues. The V gene's germline CDR1 is SGHAT and CDR2 FQDESV (reference sequence). The CDR3 DNA is TGTGCCAGCAGCCTCACTCCGGGCCGCAGGGATTACACCGGGGAGCTGTTTTTT. It yields the protein CASSLTPGRRDYTGELFF.

This clonotype was seen only a few times. The chain carries TRBV6-1 and TRBJ2-1; TRBD2 matches at 7 bases. CDR3 length equals 16 residues. Trimming removed 5 bases from V and 4 bases from J; junction bases left unmatched: 11. Germline loops: CDR1 MNHNS, CDR2 SASEGT. The CDR3 here is CASSPSTREWYNEQFF. In DNA form, the CDR3 reads TGTGCCAGCAGTCCCTCTACGCGGGAGTGGTACAATGAGCAGTTCTTC.

The table lists this clonotype with many counts. The V and J genes are TRBV29-1 and TRBJ1-2, with 7 bases matching TRBD1. CDR3 length equals 12 residues. Trimming cost V 7 bases and J 4 bases; bases outside gene matches: 6. Germline CDR1 SQVTM, CDR2 ANQGSEA. The CDR3 DNA is TGCAGCGCTCTGGGACAGATCTATGGCTACACCTTC. It specifies CSALGQIYGYTF.